This T cell receptor (beta chain) is drawn from a study of T-cell reconstitution after alpha-beta-depleted transplantation in children. This sample's TCRbeta library carried unique molecular identifier barcodes. One entry per CDR3 protein, called by TCRdb with MiXCR from the PCR reads. The sample lists around 490,000 distinct CDR3 sequences; about an eighth were seen once. The clonotype originates from a female patient between 2 and 15 years old who had a stem cell transplant for aplastic anemia, so the T cells may come from the graft donor. The input for sequencing was PBMCs, mostly from graft donor cells, taken 180 days after TCRalphabeta/CD19-depleted stem cell transplant.

The CDR3 sequence: CAIWSDYGYTF. CDR3 nucleotide sequence: TGTGCCATCTGGTCGGACTATGGCTACACCTTC. The chain is built from TRBV10-3 and TRBJ1-2; D not certain. The germline gives CDR1 ENHRY, CDR2 SYGVKD. Trimming pared 8 bases from V and 3 bases from J, leaving 7 bases between. There are 11 residues in the CDR3.